The rows below give T cell receptor beta chains drawn from one sample of a study of shared clonotypes between healthy human individuals. Method: immunoSEQ multiplex PCR; TCRdb's copy keeps in-frame clones and lacks some. Of 490,000 or so clones listed, around 80% are singletons. The sample consisted of PBMCs. Receptor source: a middle-aged woman in good health. Some clones in this sample may be carry-over from other donors' samples. The CDR3 runs from the conserved cysteine through the conserved F or W. A D gene is named only where the DNA matches it firmly. The listing skips clone size in some rows; elsewhere it reads once, few, many or a size class.

d_gene	abundance	v_gene	j_gene	CDR3nt	CDR3aa
TRBD2	NA	TRBV9	TRBJ2-7	TGTGCCAGCAGCGTTGGGACTAGCGGCTATTACGAGCAGTACTTC	CASSVGTSGYYEQYF
NA	NA	TRBV11-2	TRBJ1-2	TGTGCCAGCAGCTTAGGTCCCAACTATGGCTACACCTTC	CASSLGPNYGYTF
TRBD2	NA	TRBV28	TRBJ2-1	TGTGCCAGCAGTTTGCTGGGAGGGACTAGCGGGAGTTTGTACAATGAGCAGTTCTTC	CASSLLGGTSGSLYNEQFF
NA	NA	TRBV5-1	TRBJ1-5	TGCGCCAGCAGCTTGGCCGGCCGTCCGGGACACCGGGTCCAGCCCCAGCATTTT	CASSLAGRPGHRVQPQHF
NA	NA	TRBV28	TRBJ1-5	TGTGCCAGCACCTACCCCAATAGGAATCAGCCCCAGCATTTT	CASTYPNRNQPQHF
NA	NA	TRBV9	TRBJ2-2	TGTGCCAGCAGCCCCACGCCCTCCTCGGGCGCGGGGAACACCGGGGAGCTGTTTTTT	CASSPTPSSGAGNTGELFF
NA	once	TRBV19	TRBJ2-7	TGTGCCAGTAGGTCCTCAGGGGCTAGTGGAGGCGAGCAGTACTTC	CASRSSGASGGEQYF
NA	once	TRBV11-2	TRBJ2-5	TGTGCCAGCAGCTTAACGGGGAAAGAGACCCAGTACTTC	CASSLTGKETQYF
NA	NA	TRBV12-5	TRBJ2-7	TGTGCTAGTGGTCCCCCCCCGCCGTCCTACGAGCAGTACTTC	CASGPPPPSYEQYF
TRBD2	NA	TRBV29-1	TRBJ2-3	TGCAGCGTTGTCACTAGCGGCACAGATACGCAGTATTTT	CSVVTSGTDTQYF
NA	few	TRBV5-1	TRBJ2-1	TGCGCCAGCAGCCCACCCCCCGGCAGTCACAATGAGCAGTTCTTC	CASSPPPGSHNEQFF
NA	many	TRBV18	TRBJ2-3	TGTGCCAGCCGTGGGCAGACCACAGATACGCAGTATTTT	CASRGQTTDTQYF
NA	NA	TRBV6-1	TRBJ2-7	TGTGCCAGCAAAGGGGGAGGCGAGCAGTACTTC	CASKGGGEQYF
NA	once	TRBV2	TRBJ1-3	TGTGCCAGCAGTGCGGACCAAAACTCTGGAAACACCATATATTTT	CASSADQNSGNTIYF
TRBD1	NA	TRBV4-1	TRBJ1-3	TGCGCCAGCAGCCAGCCGGGACAGGGACTTGGAAACACCATATATTTT	CASSQPGQGLGNTIYF
TRBD2	NA	TRBV19	TRBJ2-1	TGTGCCAGTAGTACGGGACTAGCGGGACTCAATGAGCAGTTCTTC	CASSTGLAGLNEQFF
NA	NA	TRBV21-1	TRBJ2-5	TGTGCCAGCAGCAAACAGCGGGAGAGGGGGTGCCAAGAGACCCAGTACTTC	CASSKQRERGCQETQYF